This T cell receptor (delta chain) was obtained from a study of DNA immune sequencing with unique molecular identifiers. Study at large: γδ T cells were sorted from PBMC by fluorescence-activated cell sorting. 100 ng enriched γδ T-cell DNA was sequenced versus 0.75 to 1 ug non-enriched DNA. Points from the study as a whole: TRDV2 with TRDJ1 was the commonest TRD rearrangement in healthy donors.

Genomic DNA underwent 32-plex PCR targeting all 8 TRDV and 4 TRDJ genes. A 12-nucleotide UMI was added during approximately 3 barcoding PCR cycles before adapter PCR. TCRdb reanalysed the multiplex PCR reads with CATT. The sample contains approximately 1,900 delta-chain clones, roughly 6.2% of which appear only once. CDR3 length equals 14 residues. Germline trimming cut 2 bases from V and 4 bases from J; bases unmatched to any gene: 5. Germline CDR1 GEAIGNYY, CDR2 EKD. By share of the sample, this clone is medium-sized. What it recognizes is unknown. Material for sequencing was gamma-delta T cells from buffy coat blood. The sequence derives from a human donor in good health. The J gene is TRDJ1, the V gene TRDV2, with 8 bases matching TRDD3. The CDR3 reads CACDRWGMVDKLIF. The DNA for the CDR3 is TGTGCCTGTGACAGGTGGGGGATGGTCGATAAACTCATCTTT.